The present entry profiles one TCR beta chain with its context. Repertoires were generated with immunoSEQ multiplex PCR, while TCRdb's copy carries only in-frame clones and drops some. The table has about 260,000 clones, approximately 80% seen once; the top ten hold over 1.5%. This record comes from a study of blood T cell repertoires in COVID-19. Across the whole study: T cells, B-cell-depleted T cells, or PBMCs supplied cDNA or gDNA.

The sample was peripheral blood. The TCR comes from a woman aged 80 or over with acute or convalescent COVID-19.

The CDR3 loop reads CASSLAGVRLGYTF. For the CDR3, the DNA is TGTGCCAGCAGCTTGGCGGGGGTACGGCTTGGCTACACCTTC. This chain connects TRBV5-6 to TRBJ1-2; TRBD1 might be the D (5 bases). Germline V gene lookup returns CDR1 SGHDT and CDR2 YYEEEE. The length of the CDR3 is 14 residues. Trimming cost V 0 bases and J 7 bases, with 13 bases left between them.